This T cell receptor beta chain was documented in a study of T cells in Graves' hyperthyroidism and ophthalmopathy. Many counts were recorded for this clonotype. V was shortened by 2 bases and J by 2 bases, with 9 bases between the two germline ends. The CDR3 covers 15 residues. Germline V gives CDR1 SNHLY, CDR2 FYNNEI. RNA transcripts served as the template for amplifying TCR beta CDR3 regions. The primer set for the first-round RT-PCR of the TCR CDR3 was HTBI. TCRdb reprocessed the multiplex PCR reads with MiXCR, giving one entry per CDR3 protein. The sample shows around 500,000 distinct CDR3 sequences, around 15% of them seen only once.

This sequence joins TRBV2 and TRBJ1-4; D is ambiguous. Sequenced material: blood. The sequence came from a woman aged 35 to 49 with Graves' hyperthyroidism. CDR3 protein: CASSEQGLTNEKLFF. In nucleotides, the CDR3 is TGTGCCAGCAGTGAACAAGGGTTGACTAATGAAAAACTGTTTTTT.